The 25 T cell receptor beta chains reported below all come from one sample, sequenced in a study of Graves' ophthalmopathy and Graves' hyperthyroidism. The study amplified TCR beta CDR3 regions using RNA transcripts. The library came from an HTBI-primed first-round RT-PCR and a second-round multiplex PCR. TCRdb independently ran MiXCR on the multiplex PCR reads; one entry per CDR3 protein. The sample has around 1,200,000 distinct CDR3 sequences, approximately 35% seen once. The source material was peripheral blood or thyroid tissue (not recorded which). The receptors originated from an adult man with Graves' hyperthyroidism.

V gene TRBV24-1 combines with J gene TRBJ2-2; D is ambiguous. V was trimmed by 5 bases and J by 1 base, leaving 7 bases between them. CDR1 and CDR2 (germline): KGHDR, SFDVKD. The CDR3 totals 14 residues. CDR3 protein: CATSVRGNTGELFF. The CDR3 DNA sequence: TGTGCCACCAGTGTTCGAGGGAACACCGGGGAGCTGTTTTTT.

This clonotype was seen a handful of times. The chain links TRBV4-2 to TRBJ2-7, with TRBD1 matching over 8 bases. Germline CDR1 reads LGHNA; CDR2 reads YNFKEQ. The junction had 14 bases not matched to a gene; V was cut back by 3 bases and J by 7 bases. This CDR3 is built from 16 residues. The CDR3 nucleotides read TGTGCCAGCAGCCAGGAACAGGGGGTAGCCTTGGGAGAGCAGTACTTC. Its protein is CASSQEQGVALGEQYF.

There are many counts of this clonotype. The chain is built from TRBV19 and TRBJ1-1; 7 nucleotides agree with TRBD1. V trimming: 9 bases; J trimming: 6 bases; junction bases outside the gene matches: 7. The CDR3 is 12 amino acids. Germline-derived CDR1 and CDR2 are LNHDA and SQIVND (reference sequence). The CDR3 region is CASHRGVAEAFF. The CDR3 bases are TGTGCCAGCCACAGGGGAGTCGCTGAAGCTTTCTTT.

Regarding this clonotype: A read error may explain this, as a much larger clone is one base away. This is likely a read error, given that the CDR3 carries no conserved phenylalanine or tryptophan at its end. The chain employs TRBV9 and TRBJ2-7; D is uncertain. The CDR3 has 14 amino acids. The V end lost 0 bases, the J end lost 4 bases, and 11 bases lay between the germline ends. Germline V gives CDR1 SGDLS, CDR2 YYNGEE. The DNA of the CDR3 is TGTGCCAGCAGCGTAGGTGACGGAAATTACGAGCAGTACCTC. This codes for CASSVGDGNYEQYL.

This clonotype was observed at least ten times. V is TRBV12-3 or TRBV12-4 and J is TRBJ1-1; no definite D call. The V end was cut by 4 bases, the J end by 1 base, with 7 bases between. This CDR3 region has 13 residues. The CDR3 loop reads CASSYASNTEAFF. Here the CDR3 DNA reads TGTGCCAGCAGTTATGCGTCGAACACTGAAGCTTTCTTT.

On this clonotype: The junction shows a germline mismatch at one end, possibly a read error. Here the CDR3 reads CASGAEGRQEAQYF. CDR3 DNA sequence: TGTGCCAGCGGCGCAGAGGGACGGCAAGAGGCCCAGTACTTC. This rearrangement joins TRBV9 to TRBJ2-5; D is perhaps TRBD1 or TRBD2 (5 bases each). Per the germline V gene, CDR1 is SGDLS and CDR2 is YYNGEE. The CDR3 sequence is 14 residues long.

This clonotype has just a few counts. The V call is TRBV20-1, the J call TRBJ2-5, with TRBD1 matching 8 bases. CDR1 is DFQATT and CDR2 is SNEGSKA in the germline V gene (reference sequence). This CDR3 is 14 amino acids long. J lost 9 bases, V lost 4 bases, and 13 bases had no gene match. The DNA for the CDR3 is TGCAGTGCTAAAGGACAGGGTAGTAGTCAGCCCCAGTACTTC. Encoded protein: CSAKGQGSSQPQYF.

The chain is built from TRBV11-2 and TRBJ1-1; 7 bases align to TRBD1. CDR3 length: 13 amino acids. Germline CDR1 reads SGHAT; CDR2 reads FQNNGV. V trimming: 5 bases; J trimming: 5 bases; junction bases outside the gene matches: 5. CDR3 DNA: TGTGCCAGCAGCCAACAGGGGCAAACTGAAGCTTTCTTT. It encodes CASSQQGQTEAFF. Using reference TRBV11-2 and TRBJ1-1 for the parts outside the CDR3, the full variable domain is EAGVAQSPRYKIIEKRQSVAFWCNPISGHATLYWYQQILGQGPKLLIQFQNNGVVDDSQLPKDRFSAERLKGVDSTLKIQPAKLEDSAVYLCASSQQGQTEAFFGQGTRLTVV.

This clonotype showed up many times. This chain connects TRBV7-6 to TRBJ2-5; 7 positions match TRBD2. This CDR3 has 15 residues. Trimming cost V 1 base and J 5 bases; bases outside gene matches: 7. Germline V gene data show CDR1 as SGHVS and CDR2 as FNYEAQ. CDR3: CASSLDWGGGETQYF. The CDR3 region has the DNA TGTGCCAGCAGCTTAGATTGGGGGGGTGGGGAGACCCAGTACTTC. Full variable domain (remainder filled in from reference TRBV7-6 and TRBJ2-5): GAGVSQSPRYKVTKRGQDVALRCDPISGHVSLYWYRQALGQGPEFLTYFNYEAQQDKSGLPNDRFSAERPEGSISTLTIQRTEQRDSAMYRCASSLDWGGGETQYFGPGTRLLVL.

This clonotype was found many times. This chain links TRBV5-6 with TRBJ2-7, with TRBD1 identical over 8 bases. The CDR3 runs to 14 residues. The V gene end was trimmed by 4 bases and the J gene end by 3 bases; junction bases not matched to a gene: 6. Germline assignment: CDR1 SGHDT and CDR2 YYEEEE. The CDR3 spells CASSPGTGIYEQYF. Here the CDR3 DNA reads TGTGCCAGCAGCCCCGGGACAGGAATCTACGAGCAGTACTTC.

V usage is TRBV4-2 and J usage is TRBJ1-3, with D hard to call. This CDR3 region has 15 residues. CDR1 and CDR2 (germline): LGHNA, YNFKEQ. Between the trimmed V and J ends, which lost 0 bases and 0 bases, there was a span of 6 bases. The CDR3: CASSQETNSGNTIYF. Written as DNA, the CDR3 is TGTGCCAGCAGCCAAGAGACTAACTCTGGAAACACCATATATTTT.

This clonotype was detected ten times or more. J is TRBJ1-4 and V is TRBV9; weak D call: TRBD1 (6 bases). V shed 5 bases and J shed 7 bases, with 15 bases lying between them. The CDR3 is 14 amino acids. Germline V lookup: CDR1 SGDLS, CDR2 YYNGEE. The CDR3, as DNA: TGTGCCAGCAGTCTGGGCAGGGGTCGTGAAAAACTGTTTTTT. It specifies CASSLGRGREKLFF.

On this clonotype itself: It may be a read error: a sequence one base away is much more abundant. The rearrangement links TRBV9 to TRBJ2-6, with a weak D call TRBD2 (7 bases). The CDR3 totals 19 residues. Looked up from germline, CDR1 is SGDLS and CDR2 is YYNGEE. Trimming removed 3 bases from V and 0 bases from J, with 19 bases in between. CDR3 protein: CASSGDWGGLPSGANVLTF. The DNA for the CDR3 is TGTGCCAGCAGCGGTGATTGGGGGGGGCTCCCCTCTGGGGCCAACGTCCTGACTTTC. The full variable domain, its missing parts supplied by reference TRBV9 and TRBJ2-6, is DSGVTQTPKHLITATGQRVTLRCSPRSGDLSVYWYQQSLDQGLQFLIQYYNGEERAKGNILERFSAQQFPDLHSELNLSSLELGDSALYFCASSGDWGGLPSGANVLTFGAGSRLTVL.

In regard to this clonotype: The CDR3 does not end in the conserved phenylalanine or tryptophan, so this is likely a read error. Because the CDR3's place on the DNA is in doubt, the DNA is left out and the CDR3 is given as listed by TCRdb. The gene calls are TRBV10-3 and TRBJ1-4. The CDR3 region is 12 residues in length, termini included. Looked up from germline, CDR1 is ENHRY and CDR2 is SYGVKD. The CDR3: CAISERTSGSFD.

The V gene is TRBV10-3, the J gene TRBJ2-5, with 7 bases lining up with TRBD2. With 5 bases clipped from V and 2 bases from J, the junction kept 11 bases outside the gene matches. The CDR3 totals 16 residues. Germline V gene sequence: CDR1 ENHRY, CDR2 SYGVKD. The CDR3 reads CAISPSGGTDQETQYF. CDR3 DNA: TGTGCCATCAGTCCCTCCGGGGGGACGGATCAAGAGACCCAGTACTTC.

This clonotype has a count of ten or more. The chain links TRBV6-6 to TRBJ1-1; 8 nucleotides line up with TRBD1. V gave up 5 bases and J gave up 4 bases; unmatched junction bases: 9. This CDR3 is built from 15 residues. Germline values: CDR1 MNHNY, CDR2 SVGAGI (reference sequence). This chain's CDR3 is CASSDFGTGLTEAFF. The CDR3 coding sequence is TGTGCCAGCAGTGATTTCGGGACAGGTCTCACTGAAGCTTTCTTT.

To note about this clonotype: Possible read error: a much larger clone is one base away. The rearrangement links TRBV7-2 to TRBJ2-5; 9 bases line up with TRBD2. Germline V gene lookup returns CDR1 SGHTA and CDR2 FQGNSA. The CDR3 has 16 amino acids. V dropped 6 bases and J dropped 5; count of bases not matched to a gene: 13. CDR3 sequence (DNA): TGTGCCAGCAGGCCTCCCCGGAAGCGGGAGGTTGAGACCCAGTACTTC. This sequence encodes CASRPPRKREVETQYF.

This clonotype was recorded many times. The genes are TRBV25-1 and TRBJ2-7; D possibly uses TRBD1 or TRBD2 (5 bases each). The CDR3 runs 12 residues. Trimming cost V 6 bases and J 10 bases, with 16 bases left between them. Germline-derived CDR1 and CDR2 are MGHDK and SYGVNS. The CDR3 DNA follows: TGTGCCAGCAGCGAGGGACCGACAGAACAGTACTTC. Translation gives CASSEGPTEQYF.

This chain uses TRBV15 with TRBJ1-6; 10 nucleotides match TRBD1. Germline assignment: CDR1 LNHNV and CDR2 YYDKDF (reference sequence). The CDR3 runs to 15 residues. V shed 7 bases and J 8 bases; nucleotides not matched to a gene: 8. The CDR3 region is CATTHQDRGDSPLHF. The CDR3 DNA follows: TGTGCCACCACCCACCAGGACAGGGGGGATTCACCCCTCCACTTT. Using reference TRBV15 and TRBJ1-6 for the parts outside the CDR3, the full variable domain is DAMVIQNPRYQVTQFGKPVTLSCSQTLNHNVMYWYQQKSSQAPKLLFHYYDKDFNNEADTPDNFQSRRPNTSFCFLDIRSPGLGDTAMYLCATTHQDRGDSPLHFGNGTRLTVT.

In this sample, this clonotype turned up many times. The chain recombines TRBV5-6 with TRBJ2-7, with D perhaps TRBD2 (6 bases). Germline V gives CDR1 SGHDT, CDR2 YYEEEE. This CDR3 spans 13 amino acids. V was trimmed by 4 bases and J by 3 bases, leaving 11 bases between them. The CDR3 loop reads CASSPGLFYEQYF. CDR3 sequence (DNA): TGTGCCAGCAGCCCGGGACTTTTCTACGAGCAGTACTTC.

The chain combines TRBV10-3 with TRBJ1-2, with D perhaps matching TRBD1 (5 bases). Trimming pared 3 bases from V and 2 bases from J, leaving 13 bases between. Germline CDR1 and CDR2: ENHRY and SYGVKD. The CDR3 contains 15 residues. CDR3 residues: CAISEALQGNYGYTF. CDR3 nucleotide sequence: TGTGCCATCAGTGAAGCGCTTCAGGGAAACTATGGCTACACCTTC.

The chain uses TRBV9 and TRBJ1-4, with 12 bases that match TRBD1. Losses at the gene ends were 4 bases for V and 5 bases for J; bases not matched to a gene: 9. CDR1 is SGDLS, CDR2 YYNGEE, per germline. This CDR3 has 17 amino acids. CDR3 sequence reads: CASSSRDRGQGNEKLFF. The CDR3 DNA sequence: TGTGCCAGCAGCTCCCGGGACAGGGGGCAAGGGAATGAAAAACTGTTTTTT.

The gene calls are TRBV4-1 and TRBJ2-2, with D unresolved. V was trimmed by 0 bases and J by 0 bases, leaving 11 bases between them. Germline V CDR1 and CDR2: MGHRA, YSYEKL. This CDR3 has 17 residues. The CDR3 DNA follows: TGCGCCAGCAGCCAAGATCCCACACCCCCGAACACCGGGGAGCTGTTTTTT. Its protein product is CASSQDPTPPNTGELFF.

At least ten counts were recorded for this clonotype. The chain combines TRBV9 with TRBJ2-5; D remains unclear. Trimming removed 0 bases at V and 1 base at J, with 10 bases between. The germline V gene encodes CDR1 SGDLS and CDR2 YYNGEE. There are 15 residues in the CDR3. The CDR3 protein is CASSVAGWRQETQYF. As DNA, the CDR3 is TGTGCCAGCAGCGTAGCTGGATGGCGCCAAGAGACCCAGTACTTC. Together with reference TRBV9 and TRBJ2-5, the CDR3 gives the full variable domain: DSGVTQTPKHLITATGQRVTLRCSPRSGDLSVYWYQQSLDQGLQFLIQYYNGEERAKGNILERFSAQQFPDLHSELNLSSLELGDSALYFCASSVAGWRQETQYFGPGTRLLVL.

This sequence joins TRBV10-3 and TRBJ1-5; the D is unclear. The length of the CDR3 is 13 residues. Trimming removed 10 bases at V and 6 bases at J, with 16 bases between. Per the germline V gene, CDR1 is ENHRY and CDR2 is SYGVKD. CDR3 loop: CASSPPVGQPQHF. In DNA form, the CDR3 reads TGTGCCAGCAGCCCCCCAGTAGGTCAGCCCCAGCATTTT.